This T cell receptor beta chain emerged from a study of blood T cell repertoires in COVID-19. Study information: Some COVID-19 samples were acute and others convalescent; all came from the United States, Italy and Spain. T cells, B-cell-depleted T cells, or PBMCs provided the cDNA or gDNA that served as material.

How the authors handled the data: Estimated nucleated cell counts came from reference gene primer amplification. Data came from immunoSEQ multiplex PCR; TCRdb stores just in-frame clones and leaves some out. V and J calls and clone size are copied from that table; D and trimming were computed from the DNA. The data hold about 180,000 clones, with about 82% observed a single time. Germline loops: CDR1 MDHEN, CDR2 SYDVKM. J lost 10 bases, V lost 4 bases, and 10 bases had no gene match. The CDR3 contains 15 residues. The chain employs TRBV28 and TRBJ1-6; 7 bases agree with TRBD1. This sequence originates from a woman in her 30s who had recovered from COVID-19. Source material: PBMCs or T cells enriched from blood (not recorded which). The CDR3 loop reads CASSWGPTGRSPLHF. The CDR3, as DNA: TGTGCCAGCAGTTGGGGCCCGACAGGGAGATCACCCCTCCACTTT.